A single sample is the source of the 2 T cell receptor beta chains below, sequenced in a study of beta chain features in type 1 diabetes. Every isolated RNA sample was fully reverse transcribed, so sequencing captured expressed TCRB transcripts. Some clones are missing from TCRdb's copy, which holds only in-frame ones; the method was immunoSEQ multiplex PCR. The profile shows more than 150,000 clones, about 12% of them singletons. Sequencing input: central memory CD4+ T cells from blood. These receptors originate from a woman aged 18 to 35 in good health.

V is TRBV7-3 and J is TRBJ1-1, with 7 bases lining up with TRBD1. Germline CDR1 and CDR2: SGHTA and FQGTGA. The trim removed 5 bases at V and 2 bases at J, leaving 5 bases unmatched. The CDR3 totals 14 residues. CDR3 sequence: CASSERQGNTEAFF. CDR3 in DNA: TGTGCCAGCAGCGAGCGACAGGGAAACACTGAAGCTTTCTTT.

This clone came up a few times. The rearrangement uses TRBV6-1 and TRBJ1-1, with a possible D match to TRBD1 (5 bases). Germline CDR1 and CDR2: MNHNS and SASEGT. This CDR3 spans 12 amino acids. V lost 2 bases, J lost 11 bases, and 12 bases lay in between. This CDR3 reads CASSEWTPGAFF. Here the CDR3 DNA reads TGTGCCAGCAGTGAATGGACCCCAGGGGCTTTCTTT.